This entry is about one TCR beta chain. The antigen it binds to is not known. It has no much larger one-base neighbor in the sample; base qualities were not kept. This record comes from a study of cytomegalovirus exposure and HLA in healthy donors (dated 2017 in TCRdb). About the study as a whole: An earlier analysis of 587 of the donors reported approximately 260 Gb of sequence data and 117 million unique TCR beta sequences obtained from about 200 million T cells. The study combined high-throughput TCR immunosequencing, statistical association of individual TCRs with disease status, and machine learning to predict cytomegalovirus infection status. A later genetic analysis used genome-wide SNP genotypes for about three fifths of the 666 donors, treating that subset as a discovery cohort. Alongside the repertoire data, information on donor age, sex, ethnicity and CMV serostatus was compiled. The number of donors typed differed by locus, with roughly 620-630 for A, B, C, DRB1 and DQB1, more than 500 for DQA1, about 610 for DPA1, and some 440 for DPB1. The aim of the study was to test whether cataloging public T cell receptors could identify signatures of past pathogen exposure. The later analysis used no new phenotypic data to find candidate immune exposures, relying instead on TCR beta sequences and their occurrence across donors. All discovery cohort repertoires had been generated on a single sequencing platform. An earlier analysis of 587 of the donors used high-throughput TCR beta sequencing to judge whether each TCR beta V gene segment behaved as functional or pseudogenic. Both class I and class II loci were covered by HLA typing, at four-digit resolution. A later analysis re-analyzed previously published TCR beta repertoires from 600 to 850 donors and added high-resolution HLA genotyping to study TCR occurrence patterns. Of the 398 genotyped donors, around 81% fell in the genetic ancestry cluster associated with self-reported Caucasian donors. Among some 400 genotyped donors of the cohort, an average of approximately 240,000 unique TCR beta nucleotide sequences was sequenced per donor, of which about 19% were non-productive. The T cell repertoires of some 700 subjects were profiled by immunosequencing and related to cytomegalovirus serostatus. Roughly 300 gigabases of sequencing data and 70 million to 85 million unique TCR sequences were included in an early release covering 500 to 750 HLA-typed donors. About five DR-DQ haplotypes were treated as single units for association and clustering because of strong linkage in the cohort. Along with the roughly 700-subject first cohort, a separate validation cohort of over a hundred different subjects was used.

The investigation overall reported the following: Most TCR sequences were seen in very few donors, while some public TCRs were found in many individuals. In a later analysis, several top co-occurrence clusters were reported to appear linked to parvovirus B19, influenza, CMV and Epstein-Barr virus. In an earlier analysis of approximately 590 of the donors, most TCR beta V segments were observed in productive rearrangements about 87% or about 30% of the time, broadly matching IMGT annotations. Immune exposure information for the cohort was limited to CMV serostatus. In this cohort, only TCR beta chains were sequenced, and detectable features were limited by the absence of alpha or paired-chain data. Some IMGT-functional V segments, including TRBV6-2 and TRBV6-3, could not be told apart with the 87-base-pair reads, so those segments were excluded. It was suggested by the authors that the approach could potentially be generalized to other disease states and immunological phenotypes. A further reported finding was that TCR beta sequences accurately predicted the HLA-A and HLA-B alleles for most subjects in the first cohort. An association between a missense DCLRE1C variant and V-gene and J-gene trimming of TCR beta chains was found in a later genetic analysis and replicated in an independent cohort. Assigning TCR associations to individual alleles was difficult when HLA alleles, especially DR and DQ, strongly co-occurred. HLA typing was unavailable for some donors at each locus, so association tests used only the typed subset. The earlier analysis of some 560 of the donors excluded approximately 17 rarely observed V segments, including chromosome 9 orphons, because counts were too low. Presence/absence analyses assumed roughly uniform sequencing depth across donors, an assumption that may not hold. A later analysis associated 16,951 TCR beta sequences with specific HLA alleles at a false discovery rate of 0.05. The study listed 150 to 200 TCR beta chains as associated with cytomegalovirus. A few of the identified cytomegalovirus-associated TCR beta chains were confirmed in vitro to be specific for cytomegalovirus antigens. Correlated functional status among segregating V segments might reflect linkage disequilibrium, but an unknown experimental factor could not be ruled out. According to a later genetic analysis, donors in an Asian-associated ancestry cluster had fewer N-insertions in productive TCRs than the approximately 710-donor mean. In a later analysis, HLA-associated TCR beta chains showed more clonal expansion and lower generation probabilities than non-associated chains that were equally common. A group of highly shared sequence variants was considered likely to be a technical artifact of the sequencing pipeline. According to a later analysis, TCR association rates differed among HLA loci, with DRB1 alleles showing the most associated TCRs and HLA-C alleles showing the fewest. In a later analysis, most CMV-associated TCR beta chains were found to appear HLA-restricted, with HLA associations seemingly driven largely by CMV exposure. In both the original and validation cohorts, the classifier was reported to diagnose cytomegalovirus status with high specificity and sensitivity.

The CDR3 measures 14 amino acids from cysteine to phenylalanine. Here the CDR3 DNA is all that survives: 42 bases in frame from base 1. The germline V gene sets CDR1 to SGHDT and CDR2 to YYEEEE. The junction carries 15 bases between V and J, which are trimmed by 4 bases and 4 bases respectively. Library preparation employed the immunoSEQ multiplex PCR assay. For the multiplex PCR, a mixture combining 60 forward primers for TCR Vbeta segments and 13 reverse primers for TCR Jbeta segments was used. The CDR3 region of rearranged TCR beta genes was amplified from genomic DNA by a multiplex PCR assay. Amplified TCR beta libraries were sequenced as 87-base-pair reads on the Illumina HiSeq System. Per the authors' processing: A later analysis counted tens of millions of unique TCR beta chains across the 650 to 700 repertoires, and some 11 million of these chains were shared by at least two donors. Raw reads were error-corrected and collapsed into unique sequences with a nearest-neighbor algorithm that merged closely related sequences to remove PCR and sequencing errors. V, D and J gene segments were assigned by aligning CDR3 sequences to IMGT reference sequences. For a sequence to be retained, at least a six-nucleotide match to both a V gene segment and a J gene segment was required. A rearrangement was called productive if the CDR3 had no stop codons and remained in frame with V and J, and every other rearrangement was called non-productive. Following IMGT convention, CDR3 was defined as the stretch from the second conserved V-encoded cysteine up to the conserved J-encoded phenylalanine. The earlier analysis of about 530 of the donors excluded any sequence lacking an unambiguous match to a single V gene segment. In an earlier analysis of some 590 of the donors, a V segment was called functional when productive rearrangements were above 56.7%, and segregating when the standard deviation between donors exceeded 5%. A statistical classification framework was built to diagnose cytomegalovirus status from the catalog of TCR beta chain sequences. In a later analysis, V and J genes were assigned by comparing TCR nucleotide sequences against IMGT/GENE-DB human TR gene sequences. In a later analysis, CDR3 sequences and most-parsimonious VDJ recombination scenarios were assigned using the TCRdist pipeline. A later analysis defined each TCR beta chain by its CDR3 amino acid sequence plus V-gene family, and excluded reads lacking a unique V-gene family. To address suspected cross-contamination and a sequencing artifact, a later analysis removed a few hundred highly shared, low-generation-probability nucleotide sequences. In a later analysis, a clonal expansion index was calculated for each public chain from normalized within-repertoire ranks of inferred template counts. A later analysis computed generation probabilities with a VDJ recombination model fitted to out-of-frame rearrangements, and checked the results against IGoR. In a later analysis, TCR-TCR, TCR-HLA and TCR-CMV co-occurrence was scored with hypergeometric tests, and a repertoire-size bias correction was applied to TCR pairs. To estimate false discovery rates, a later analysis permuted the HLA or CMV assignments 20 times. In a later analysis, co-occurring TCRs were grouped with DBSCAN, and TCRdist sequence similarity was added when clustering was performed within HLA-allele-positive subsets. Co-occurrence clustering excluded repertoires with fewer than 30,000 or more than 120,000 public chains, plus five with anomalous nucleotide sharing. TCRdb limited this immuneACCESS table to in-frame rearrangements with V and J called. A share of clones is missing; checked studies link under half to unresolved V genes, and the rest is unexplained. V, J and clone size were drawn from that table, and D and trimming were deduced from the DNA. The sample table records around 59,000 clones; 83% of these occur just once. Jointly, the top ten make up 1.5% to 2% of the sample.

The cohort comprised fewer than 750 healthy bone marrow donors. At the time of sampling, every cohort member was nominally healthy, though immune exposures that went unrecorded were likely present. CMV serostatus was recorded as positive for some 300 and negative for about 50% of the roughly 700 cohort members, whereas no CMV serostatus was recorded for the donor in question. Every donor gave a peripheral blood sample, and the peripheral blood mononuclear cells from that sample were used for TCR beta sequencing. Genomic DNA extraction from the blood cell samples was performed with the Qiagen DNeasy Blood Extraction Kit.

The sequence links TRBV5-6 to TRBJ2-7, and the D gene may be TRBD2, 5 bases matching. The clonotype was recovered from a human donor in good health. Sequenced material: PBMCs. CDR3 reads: CASSRPGIGYEQYF. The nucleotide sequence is TGTGCCAGCAGCCGCCCGGGGATAGGGTACGAGCAGTACTTC.